The next 23 T cell receptor beta chains were all read from a single sample in a study of CD4 T cell repertoires in COVID-19. Antigen-reactive proliferating T cell lines came from CFSE-labeled cells given autologous monocytes and SARS-CoV-2 spike or nucleoprotein. These receptors' antigens are unknown. Libraries were prepared by immunoSEQ multiplex PCR; TCRdb keeps only in-frame clonotypes and omits some of them. The sample holds around 670 clones, under 13% seen once. The material was effector memory CD4+ T cells, cultured in vitro, obtained after recovery from COVID-19. Every receptor here comes from a human donor who had COVID-19.

This clone was seen more than once but under ten times. The V and J genes are TRBV12-5 and TRBJ1-4; 7 bases fit TRBD1. Germline CDR1 and CDR2: LGHNT and FRNRAP. This CDR3 has 15 amino acids. With 1 base clipped from V and 8 bases from J, the junction kept 7 bases outside the gene matches. The CDR3 is CASGLDRQGGEKLFF. The CDR3 coding sequence is TGTGCTAGTGGTTTGGACCGACAGGGAGGAGAAAAACTGTTTTTT.

This clone is termed hyperexpanded (1% or more). The chain couples TRBV19 to TRBJ2-3; TRBD1 matches 7 bases. With V trimmed by 4 bases and J by 2 bases, 6 bases remained unmatched. This CDR3 is built from 15 residues. CDR1 is LNHDA, CDR2 SQIVND, per germline (reference sequence). CDR3 DNA: TGTGCCAGTAGTAAGGGGGCAGGACTCACAGATACGCAGTATTTT. Translating it yields CASSKGAGLTDTQYF.

This clone is labeled medium-sized. Other DNA sequences from this sample encode an identical CDR3 as well. The chain links TRBV5-1 to TRBJ1-2; D uncertain. CDR3 size: 13 residues. Trimming took 3 bases from V and 2 from J, leaving 8 bases between them. The germline gives CDR1 SGHRS, CDR2 YFSETQ. The CDR3 bases are TGCGCCAGCAGCTCGGACCTCAACTATGGCTACACCTTC. This translates into CASSSDLNYGYTF. The entire variable domain, with the rest obtained from reference TRBV5-1 and TRBJ1-2, is as follows: KAGVTQTPRYLIKTRGQQVTLSCSPISGHRSVSWYQQTPGQGLQFLFEYFSETQRNKGNFPGRFSGRQFSNSRSEMNVSTLELGDSALYLCASSSDLNYGYTFGSGTRLTVV.

This clone is labeled as medium-sized (0.01 to 0.1%). Additional DNA sequences in this sample encode the identical CDR3. V usage is TRBV7-9 and J usage is TRBJ2-3, with D possibly TRBD1 on 5 matching bases. V was cut by 2 bases and J by 0 bases, with 6 bases left in between. This CDR3 is 14 amino acids long. The germline V gene encodes CDR1 SEHNR and CDR2 FQNEAQ (reference sequence). CDR3 nucleotides: TGTGCCAGCAGCTTAAGGGGAAGCACAGATACGCAGTATTTT. Its translation is CASSLRGSTDTQYF.

This clone has only a few counts. The chain is built from TRBV7-2 and TRBJ2-1, with D hard to call. Germline V gene data show CDR1 as SGHTA and CDR2 as FQGNSA. The CDR3 totals 16 residues. V was shortened by 0 bases and J by 4 bases, with 13 bases between the two germline ends. CDR3 region: CASSLARQVIYNEQFF. The DNA for the CDR3 is TGTGCCAGCAGCTTAGCACGGCAGGTGATATACAATGAGCAGTTCTTC.

This clone is large within its sample. V is TRBV7-8 and J is TRBJ1-4, with 7 bases identical to TRBD1. The CDR3 is 15 residues long. CDR1 SGHVS and CDR2 FQNEAQ come from the germline V gene. Germline trimming cut 5 bases from V and 4 bases from J; bases unmatched to any gene: 7. CDR3 sequence reads: CASSASGGLNEKLFF. The CDR3 DNA reads TGTGCCAGCAGCGCGTCAGGGGGTCTTAATGAAAAACTGTTTTTT.

This chain links TRBV7-9 with TRBJ2-1; 11 bases are shared with TRBD1. Germline values: CDR1 SEHNR, CDR2 FQNEAQ (reference sequence). The CDR3 covers 14 residues. After removal of 5 bases from V and 9 bases from J, the junction contained 6 bases not matched to a gene. This CDR3 is CASSPDRGQGEQFF. The CDR3 coding sequence is TGTGCCAGCAGCCCGGACAGGGGGCAGGGTGAGCAGTTCTTC. The entire variable domain, with the rest obtained from reference TRBV7-9 and TRBJ2-1, is as follows: DTGVSQNPRHKITKRGQNVTFRCDPISEHNRLYWYRQTLGQGPEFLTYFQNEAQLEKSRLLSDRFSAERPKGSFSTLEIQRTEQGDSAMYLCASSPDRGQGEQFFGPGTRLTVL.

Relative to its sample, this clone is large (0.1 to 1%). This chain connects TRBV4-3 to TRBJ2-5, with 11 bases matching TRBD1. The J segment lost 5 bases and the V segment lost 6 bases, leaving 11 bases of the junction unmatched. The CDR3 is made up of 16 amino acids. CDR1 is LGHNA and CDR2 is YSLEER in the germline V gene. The CDR3 DNA is TGCGCCAGCAGACCCTTGGACAGGGGGCTACGGGAGACCCAGTACTTC. It encodes CASRPLDRGLRETQYF.

This clone was detected once. This chain connects TRBV10-3 to TRBJ2-7; D may be TRBD1 (5 bases). Per germline, CDR1 ENHRY and CDR2 SYGVKD. Trimming shortened V by 5 bases and J by 3 bases, and 8 bases separated the two germline ends. The CDR3 sequence is 12 residues long. The CDR3 loop is CAISSDNYEQYF. The CDR3, as DNA: TGTGCCATCAGTTCGGACAACTACGAGCAGTACTTC.

This clone is medium-sized by share. The CDR3, as DNA: TGTGCCAGCAGCCGTTCTATCTCCTACAATGAGCAGTTCTTC. It specifies CASSRSISYNEQFF. The chain combines TRBV7-9 with TRBJ2-1; D not resolved. V was trimmed by 5 bases and J by 0 bases, leaving 8 bases between them. There are 14 residues in the CDR3. Germline loops: CDR1 SEHNR, CDR2 FQNEAQ (reference sequence). Drawing the rest from reference TRBV7-9 and TRBJ2-1, the complete variable domain is DTGVSQNPRHKITKRGQNVTFRCDPISEHNRLYWYRQTLGQGPEFLTYFQNEAQLEKSRLLSDRFSAERPKGSFSTLEIQRTEQGDSAMYLCASSRSISYNEQFFGPGTRLTVL.

This clone is judged large. J is TRBJ1-2 and V is TRBV15; D is unresolved. Per the germline V gene, CDR1 is LNHNV and CDR2 is YYDKDF (reference sequence). Trimming left V 6 bases short and J 5 bases short, with 13 bases between. The CDR3 sequence is 13 residues long. In DNA form, the CDR3 reads TGTGCCACCAGTAGTAGCGGTGGGTATGGCTACACCTTC. Translated: CATSSSGGYGYTF.

As concerns this clone: The sample contains more than one DNA sequence encoding this CDR3. This chain joins TRBV7-9 and TRBJ1-5; D possibly corresponds to TRBD1 (5 bases). V was clipped by 0 bases and J by 4 bases, with 7 bases between them. Per germline, CDR1 SEHNR and CDR2 FQNEAQ (reference sequence). This CDR3 comprises 14 residues. For the CDR3, the DNA is TGTGCCAGCAGCTTAGCGTCAGGGAATCAGCCCCAGCATTTT. Translation gives CASSLASGNQPQHF.

This clone rates as large (0.1 to 1%). Other DNA variants within this sample encode the same CDR3. This rearrangement joins TRBV7-9 to TRBJ2-3; D gene ambiguous. The CDR3 runs to 14 residues. Germline-derived CDR1 and CDR2 are SEHNR and FQNEAQ (reference sequence). The V and J ends lost 1 base and 0 bases respectively, with 5 bases between them. In nucleotides, the CDR3 is TGTGCCAGCAGCTTAGAAGGCAGCACAGATACGCAGTATTTT. It is translated as CASSLEGSTDTQYF. The complete variable domain, with remaining parts taken from reference TRBV7-9 and TRBJ2-3, reads DTGVSQNPRHKITKRGQNVTFRCDPISEHNRLYWYRQTLGQGPEFLTYFQNEAQLEKSRLLSDRFSAERPKGSFSTLEIQRTEQGDSAMYLCASSLEGSTDTQYFGPGTRLTVL.

This clone has more than one count but fewer than ten. V and J are TRBV6-5 and TRBJ1-1, with D uncertain. CDR3 length equals 14 residues. Germline CDR1 is MNHEY and CDR2 is SVGAGI. V lost 2 bases to trimming and J lost 2 bases, with 9 bases between them. The CDR3 protein is CASSYGEGNTEAFF. The DNA for the CDR3 is TGTGCCAGCAGTTACGGGGAGGGCAACACTGAAGCTTTCTTT.

This clone rates as medium-sized. CDR3 in DNA: TGTGCCAGCAGCATACGACCCTTCGAGGCTAATGAAAAACTGTTTTTT. Translation gives CASSIRPFEANEKLFF. The rearrangement links TRBV11-2 to TRBJ1-4; D is undetermined. With 5 bases removed from V and 3 bases from J, the gap between germline ends came to 16 bases. The CDR3 runs 16 residues. The germline V gene encodes CDR1 SGHAT and CDR2 FQNNGV.

By its share, this clone is large. The chain is built from TRBV12-3 or TRBV12-4 and TRBJ1-3; D gene unclear. This CDR3 contains 12 residues. V gave up 2 bases and J gave up 8 bases, with 7 bases separating them. The CDR3 region has the DNA TGTGCCAGCAGTTTAAAGGGAGACACCATATATTTT. This codes for CASSLKGDTIYF.

This clone is labeled as medium-sized (0.01 to 0.1%). This chain connects TRBV7-9 to TRBJ2-7; perhaps TRBD2 as D (5 bases). The CDR3 loop spans 13 amino acids. The germline CDR1 and CDR2 sequences are SEHNR and FQNEAQ (reference sequence). V lost 6 bases, J lost 1 base, and 10 bases lay in between. DNA of the CDR3: TGTGCCAGCAGGGCGGGTCAGTCCTACGAGCAGTACTTC. Its protein product is CASRAGQSYEQYF.

In this sample, this clone turned up a few times. The chain links TRBV19 to TRBJ2-1; TRBD2 aligns across 12 bases. V shed 5 bases and J 3 bases; nucleotides not matched to a gene: 5. CDR3 length: 16 residues. Germline values: CDR1 LNHDA, CDR2 SQIVND (reference sequence). CDR3 nucleotide sequence: TGTGCCAGTAGTCGCCGGACTAGCGGGGTCTACAATGAGCAGTTCTTC. Its translation is CASSRRTSGVYNEQFF. The variable domain in full, completed from reference TRBV19 and TRBJ2-1, reads DGGITQSPKYLFRKEGQNVTLSCEQNLNHDAMYWYRQDPGQGLRLIYYSQIVNDFQKGDIAEGYSVSREKKESFPLTVTSAQKNPTAFYLCASSRRTSGVYNEQFFGPGTRLTVL.

In its sample, this clone is medium-sized. The chain uses TRBV2 and TRBJ2-7; D is possibly TRBD1 (5 bases). V lost 6 bases and J lost 0, with 18 bases in between. Germline CDR1 and CDR2: SNHLY and FYNNEI. This CDR3 region has 16 residues. The CDR3 DNA is TGTGCCAGCAGCGAAAGGGGTCACAGGAGCTCCTACGAGCAGTACTTC. Amino acid sequence: CASSERGHRSSYEQYF. Filled out from reference TRBV2 and TRBJ2-7, the complete variable domain reads EPEVTQTPSHQVTQMGQEVILRCVPISNHLYFYWYRQILGQKVEFLVSFYNNEISEKSEIFDDQFSVERPDGSNFTLKIRSTKLEDSAMYFCASSERGHRSSYEQYFGPGTRLTVT.

In this sample, this clone is large (0.1 to 1%). The V gene is TRBV5-1, the J gene TRBJ1-1, with D uncertain. V was trimmed by 4 bases and J by 1 base, leaving 8 bases between them. The CDR3 loop spans 13 amino acids. The germline V gene has CDR1 SGHRS and CDR2 YFSETQ. CDR3 sequence: CASSPDENTEAFF. For the CDR3, the DNA is TGCGCCAGCAGCCCGGACGAGAACACTGAAGCTTTCTTT.

The V call is TRBV12-5, the J call TRBJ1-2; maybe TRBD1 (5 bases). CDR1 is LGHNT and CDR2 is FRNRAP in the germline V gene. The V and J ends lost 7 bases and 6 bases respectively, with 15 bases between them. The CDR3 is 13 amino acids. The CDR3 spells CASALGGMDGYTF. The CDR3 DNA reads as TGTGCTAGTGCCCTGGGGGGGATGGATGGCTACACCTTC.

The chain joins TRBV29-1 to TRBJ2-3; D unresolved. Germline CDR1 and CDR2: SQVTM and ANQGSEA. Trimming left V 4 bases short and J 5 bases short, with 7 bases between. The CDR3 sequence is 11 residues long. CDR3 amino acids: CSVGRGDTQYF. The CDR3 bases are TGCAGCGTTGGCCGAGGAGATACGCAGTATTTT.

By sample share, this clone is large. The chain has TRBV10-3 and TRBJ1-4, with D perhaps matching TRBD1 (6 bases). V was pared by 10 bases and J by 0 bases, with 12 bases between. The CDR3 is 14 residues long. The germline gives CDR1 ENHRY, CDR2 SYGVKD. The CDR3 nucleotides are TGTGCCACGCAGGGGCCATCAACTAATGAAAAACTGTTTTTT. This encodes CATQGPSTNEKLFF.